Each of the 29 T cell receptor beta chains below was sequenced from the same sample in a study of CD8 T cells in Susac syndrome. With random hexamers, reverse transcription was performed on about 0.5 to 1 ug of RNA. TCRdb analysed the immunoSEQ multiplex PCR reads with MiXCR anew, one entry per CDR3 protein. This sample yields more than 70,000 distinct CDR3 sequences, of which approximately 93% are seen a single time; 0.52% belongs to the top ten. Sequencing input: CD8+ T cells from PBMCs. The receptors come from a human donor with Susac syndrome.

This chain links TRBV7-3 with TRBJ2-3; D possibly corresponds to TRBD2 (5 bases). This CDR3 region has 13 residues. Deletions cut 0 bases from V and 5 bases from J, with 6 bases between. CDR1 and CDR2 from the germline V gene are SGHTA and FQGTGA. The CDR3 DNA follows: TGTGCCAGCAGCTTAACGGGAGAAGATACGCAGTATTTT. Protein product: CASSLTGEDTQYF.

The gene calls are TRBV12-3 or TRBV12-4 and TRBJ2-3; no clear D. The CDR3 consists of 12 residues. V lost 1 base, J lost 2 bases, and 1 base lay in between. CDR3 protein: CASSLDTDTQYF. The CDR3 region has the DNA TGTGCCAGCAGTTTAGACACAGATACGCAGTATTTT.

This chain uses TRBV7-9 with TRBJ1-1; D gene unclear. The CDR3 is made up of 12 amino acids. Germline V CDR1 and CDR2: SEHNR, FQNEAQ (reference sequence). V lost 7 bases, J lost 5 bases, and 11 bases lay in between. The DNA of the CDR3 is TGTGCCAGCACCGTTGAGGGAACTGAAGCTTTCTTT. Translation: CASTVEGTEAFF.

The chain couples TRBV19 to TRBJ1-2, with D tentatively TRBD1 (5 bases). Deletions cut 3 bases from V and 6 bases from J, with 20 bases between. The CDR3 length is 16 residues. Germline V gene lookup returns CDR1 LNHDA and CDR2 SQIVND (reference sequence). The CDR3 loop reads CASSIGTRWEVDGYTF. The CDR3 region has the DNA TGTGCCAGTAGTATTGGGACCCGATGGGAAGTAGATGGCTACACCTTC.

The V call is TRBV29-1, the J call TRBJ1-2, with a possible D match to TRBD1 (5 bases). The CDR3 is made up of 10 amino acids. V was trimmed by 5 bases and J by 8 bases, leaving 9 bases between them. Per germline, CDR1 SQVTM and CDR2 ANQGSEA. The DNA for the CDR3 is TGCAGCGTTCGGGGCGAGGGCTACACCTTC. Translation: CSVRGEGYTF. The entire variable domain, with the rest obtained from reference TRBV29-1 and TRBJ1-2, is as follows: SAVISQKPSRDICQRGTSLTIQCQVDSQVTMMFWYRQQPGQSLTLIATANQGSEATYESGFVIDKFPISRPNLTFSTLTVSNMSPEDSSIYLCSVRGEGYTFGSGTRLTVV.

The chain employs TRBV4-3 and TRBJ2-5; 12 nucleotides match TRBD2. Per germline, CDR1 LGHNA and CDR2 YSLEER. This CDR3 comprises 16 residues. The junction had 3 bases not matched to a gene; V was cut back by 0 bases and J by 4 bases. CDR3 protein: CASSQDASGGAETQYF. In nucleotides, the CDR3 is TGCGCCAGCAGCCAAGACGCTAGCGGGGGGGCAGAGACCCAGTACTTC.

J is TRBJ2-7 and V is TRBV28; 12 bases agree with TRBD2. The J segment lost 5 bases and the V segment lost 1 base, leaving 12 bases of the junction unmatched. This CDR3 is 18 amino acids long. Per the germline V gene, CDR1 is MDHEN and CDR2 is SYDVKM. This chain's CDR3 is CASSLSALGLAGIDEQYF. The DNA of the CDR3 is TGTGCCAGCAGTTTATCAGCCCTCGGACTAGCGGGGATCGACGAGCAGTACTTC.

The CDR3 loop is CASSSLAHEQYF. The CDR3 coding sequence is TGCGCCAGCAGCTCCCTCGCGCACGAGCAGTACTTC. The chain combines TRBV5-1 with TRBJ2-7; D gene ambiguous. The germline gives CDR1 SGHRS, CDR2 YFSETQ. The CDR3 is 12 amino acids. Deletions cut 3 bases from V and 5 bases from J, with 9 bases between.

This rearrangement joins TRBV28 to TRBJ2-7; D remains ambiguous. V lost 4 bases to trimming and J lost 2 bases, with 12 bases between them. The germline V gene encodes CDR1 MDHEN and CDR2 SYDVKM. This CDR3 is 14 amino acids long. The CDR3 nucleotides are TGTGCCAGCAGTTCTGGTGGCAGGACCTACGAGCAGTACTTC. Its protein product is CASSSGGRTYEQYF.

This chain links TRBV6-6 with TRBJ2-7, with TRBD1 identical over 9 bases. From germline, CDR1 is MNHNY and CDR2 SVGAGI (reference sequence). The V and J ends lost 8 bases and 3 bases, in that order; junction bases with no gene match: 8. This CDR3 is 14 amino acids long. The CDR3 DNA sequence: TGTGCCAGCGCCTTTCCGACAGGGGGCTACGAGCAGTACTTC. Translated: CASAFPTGGYEQYF.

CDR3 protein: CASMGSAGRNSYEQYF. The CDR3 region has the DNA TGTGCCAGCATGGGGTCGGCCGGCCGGAACTCCTACGAGCAGTACTTC. The chain has TRBV2 and TRBJ2-7; D is uncertain. CDR1 and CDR2 from the germline V gene are SNHLY and FYNNEI. V was pared by 7 bases and J by 0 bases, with 19 bases between. The CDR3 runs to 16 residues.

This clonotype has only one observation. Mismatch with germline at one junction end may stem from a read error. This chain connects TRBV7-9 to TRBJ2-5; possibly TRBD1 or TRBD2 for D (5 bases each). The germline CDR1 and CDR2 sequences are SEHNR and FQNEAQ (reference sequence). CDR3 length equals 14 residues. The CDR3 region is CASSSPEGPETQHF. The CDR3 DNA is TGTGCCAGCAGCTCTCCTGAGGGACCGGAGACCCAGCACTTC. Combining the CDR3 with reference TRBV7-9 and TRBJ2-5 gives the whole variable domain DTGVSQNPRHKITKRGQNVTFRCDPISEHNRLYWYRQTLGQGPEFLTYFQNEAQLEKSRLLSDRFSAERPKGSFSTLEIQRTEQGDSAMYLCASSSPEGPETQHFGPGTRLLVL.

The J gene is TRBJ2-3, the V gene TRBV9; 8 nucleotides align to TRBD2. This CDR3 has 15 residues. Germline trimming cut 4 bases from V and 3 bases from J; bases unmatched to any gene: 7. The germline gives CDR1 SGDLS, CDR2 YYNGEE. The CDR3 reads CASSSSGPRTDTQYF. The CDR3, as DNA: TGTGCCAGCAGCTCTAGCGGGCCCAGGACAGATACGCAGTATTTT.

The chain couples TRBV29-1 to TRBJ1-2; D is perhaps TRBD1 (6 bases). CDR1 is SQVTM and CDR2 is ANQGSEA in the germline V gene. V dropped 4 bases and J dropped 3 bases, with 18 bases sitting between them. The CDR3 sequence is 15 residues long. The CDR3 nucleotides read TGCAGCGTTGTCCCCATCCGGGGGCCTGACTATGGCTACACCTTC. Its translation is CSVVPIRGPDYGYTF.

The chain is built from TRBV20-1 and TRBJ1-1; D gene unclear. The V gene's germline CDR1 is DFQATT and CDR2 SNEGSKA (reference sequence). The CDR3 runs to 13 residues. V was shortened by 0 bases and J by 2 bases, with 7 bases between the two germline ends. The CDR3 DNA sequence: TGCAGTGCTAGAGATCGACTAAACACTGAAGCTTTCTTT. This codes for CSARDRLNTEAFF.

The chain employs TRBV28 and TRBJ2-7, with 7 bases aligning to TRBD1. Per the germline V gene, CDR1 is MDHEN and CDR2 is SYDVKM. V was clipped by 9 bases and J by 1 base; unmatched bases: 3. CDR3 length: 12 residues. The CDR3 bases are TGTGCCAGTTGGGACAGTTCCTACGAGCAGTACTTC. It specifies CASWDSSYEQYF.

The chain is built from TRBV5-1 and TRBJ1-1; TRBD1 matches 8 bases. The V gene's germline CDR1 is SGHRS and CDR2 YFSETQ. There are 14 residues in the CDR3. The ends lost 3 bases at V and 3 bases at J; junction bases unmatched: 4. CDR3 DNA sequence: TGCGCCAGCAGCTCCAGGGGGCGGGACACTGAAGCTTTCTTT. As protein: CASSSRGRDTEAFF.

This chain connects TRBV20-1 to TRBJ2-7; D is unclear. V lost 3 bases to trimming and J lost 0 bases, with 15 bases between them. The CDR3 is made up of 15 amino acids. The V gene's germline CDR1 is DFQATT and CDR2 SNEGSKA (reference sequence). CDR3 amino acids: CSASNAAESSYEQYF. CDR3 nucleotide sequence: TGCAGTGCTAGTAACGCGGCGGAGAGCTCCTACGAGCAGTACTTC.

The J gene is TRBJ2-1, the V gene TRBV5-1, with 7 nucleotides matching TRBD1. The V gene end was trimmed by 1 base and the J gene end by 0 bases; junction bases not matched to a gene: 1. This CDR3 has 15 amino acids. CDR1 is SGHRS and CDR2 is YFSETQ in the germline V gene. This CDR3 is CASSLRQGSYNEQFF. In nucleotides, the CDR3 is TGCGCCAGCAGCTTGAGACAGGGCTCCTACAATGAGCAGTTCTTC.

The rearrangement joins TRBV20-1 to TRBJ2-1; 9 bases align to TRBD2. This CDR3 contains 15 residues. Germline V gene data show CDR1 as DFQATT and CDR2 as SNEGSKA (reference sequence). Unmatched junction bases numbered 8, after V lost 0 bases and J lost 8 bases. DNA of the CDR3: TGCAGTGCTAGAGACCGCGGGGGGGCTTTTTATGAGCAGTTCTTC. This sequence encodes CSARDRGGAFYEQFF.

The chain is built from TRBV19 and TRBJ2-1; 8 nucleotides line up with TRBD2. V gave up 3 bases and J gave up 3 bases; unmatched junction bases: 4. Germline CDR1 is LNHDA and CDR2 is SQIVND (reference sequence). The CDR3 spans 15 residues. The CDR3 region is CASSISGGLYNEQFF. CDR3 nucleotide sequence: TGTGCCAGTAGTATCAGCGGGGGCCTCTACAATGAGCAGTTCTTC.

V is TRBV11-2 and J is TRBJ2-5; no reliable D call. With 8 bases removed from V and 4 bases from J, the gap between germline ends came to 11 bases. The CDR3 runs to 12 residues. Germline loops: CDR1 SGHAT, CDR2 FQNNGV. The CDR3: CASSPATETQYF. In DNA form, the CDR3 reads TGTGCCAGCTCCCCGGCCACAGAGACCCAGTACTTC.

The chain recombines TRBV19 with TRBJ2-2; D gene unclear. Germline V gene data show CDR1 as LNHDA and CDR2 as SQIVND (reference sequence). V was cut by 7 bases and J by 3 bases, with 9 bases left in between. This CDR3 comprises 13 residues. The CDR3 sequence is CASTPVDTGELFF. As DNA, the CDR3 is TGTGCCAGTACCCCGGTCGACACCGGGGAGCTGTTTTTT.

This clonotype was detected once. The chain links TRBV20-1 to TRBJ2-7, with D maybe TRBD1 (5 bases). The germline V and J ends were trimmed by 0 bases and 12 bases, with 15 bases remaining between them. The CDR3 consists of 12 residues. Per germline, CDR1 DFQATT and CDR2 SNEGSKA (reference sequence). The CDR3, as DNA: TGCAGTGCTAGAGATCTGGCAGGGCTCTGGTACTTC. Protein sequence: CSARDLAGLWYF.

V and J are TRBV20-1 and TRBJ2-5; D perhaps matches TRBD1 (6 bases). Germline CDR1 and CDR2: DFQATT and SNEGSKA (reference sequence). The CDR3 length is 17 residues. The CDR3 DNA is TGCAGCGCCCCCAGTGATGGGGACAATAAGTACCAAGAGACCCAGTACTTC. Protein sequence: CSAPSDGDNKYQETQYF.

The V gene is TRBV19, the J gene TRBJ1-2, with a tentative D call TRBD1 (5 bases). The CDR3 runs 13 residues. Trimming removed 10 bases at V and 14 bases at J, with 26 bases between. Germline V lookup: CDR1 LNHDA, CDR2 SQIVND (reference sequence). Here the CDR3 reads CATYGEGDGSGTF. The CDR3 nucleotides are TGTGCCACCTATGGGGAAGGGGACGGTTCAGGGACCTTC.

V gene TRBV27 combines with J gene TRBJ1-5; D gene uncertain. Trimming took off 1 base at V and 3 bases at J, with 10 bases between the two ends. CDR1 is MNHEY and CDR2 is SMNVEV in the germline V gene (reference sequence). The CDR3 spans 15 residues. CDR3 sequence (DNA): TGTGCCAGCAGTTTATACGGGGAGGACAATCAGCCCCAGCATTTT. Protein product: CASSLYGEDNQPQHF.

This chain connects TRBV27 to TRBJ2-1; D may be TRBD1 or TRBD2 (5 bases each). V lost 5 bases, J lost 8 bases, and 19 bases lay in between. There are 15 residues in the CDR3. CDR1 is MNHEY and CDR2 is SMNVEV in the germline V gene (reference sequence). The CDR3 loop reads CASSPLRDPLDEQFF. CDR3 nucleotides: TGTGCCAGCAGTCCCCTGAGGGACCCCTTGGATGAGCAGTTCTTC.

CDR3 in amino acids: CSVGRDRANYGYTF. CDR3 in DNA: TGCAGCGTTGGCAGGGACAGGGCTAACTATGGCTACACCTTC. The genes are TRBV29-1 and TRBJ1-2, with 9 bases that match TRBD1. Germline V gene data show CDR1 as SQVTM and CDR2 as ANQGSEA. J gave up 0 bases and V 4 bases, and 3 bases lay outside the gene matches. This CDR3 region has 14 residues.